The present T cell receptor (beta chain) was sequenced within a study of cytomegalovirus exposure and HLA in healthy donors. Overall study: The 600 to 800 first-cohort repertoires shared a platform with the 130 or so validation repertoires, as reported in a later analysis. Study-wide points: Through in vitro validation, three CMV-associated chains were shown to be specific for CMV antigens.

Method: immunoSEQ multiplex PCR; TCRdb's copy keeps in-frame clones and lacks some. The sample has about 360,000 clones; roughly 85% are singletons. Details on this clone: The antigen is undetermined.

The donors belonged to the roughly 110-subject validation cohort, separate from the approximately 700-subject first cohort. The CDR3 covers 14 residues. In germline, CDR1 is KGHSH, CDR2 LQKENI. With 3 bases removed from V and 8 bases from J, the gap between germline ends came to 16 bases. This clonotype was sampled from a woman younger than 30 in good health and CMV-seronegative. The sample comprised PBMCs. The V and J genes are TRBV18 and TRBJ1-2; D not resolved. CDR3 nucleotide sequence: TGTGCCAGCTCACCGGCACGGGGATCCGAGGGCTACACCTTC. Translation: CASSPARGSEGYTF.